The sequence of this TCR beta chain was determined in a study of blood T cell repertoires in COVID-19. The table came from immunoSEQ multiplex PCR; TCRdb's copy has only in-frame clones and leaves some out. The data contain about 170,000 clones, 85% to 90% of them seen just once; the ten biggest clones take up approximately 2.1%. The CDR3 loop spans 15 amino acids. The sequenced sample consisted of peripheral blood. This chain connects TRBV7-5 to TRBJ1-3; the table's TRBD1 call for D was not verified on the DNA. TRBV7-5 corresponds to a pseudogene. The sequence was obtained from a man aged 45-65 years who had recovered from COVID-19. The CDR3 here is CVRSHQGAGGNTIYF. CDR3 bases: TGTGTCAGAAGCCATCAGGGGGCCGGTGGAAACACCATATATTTT.